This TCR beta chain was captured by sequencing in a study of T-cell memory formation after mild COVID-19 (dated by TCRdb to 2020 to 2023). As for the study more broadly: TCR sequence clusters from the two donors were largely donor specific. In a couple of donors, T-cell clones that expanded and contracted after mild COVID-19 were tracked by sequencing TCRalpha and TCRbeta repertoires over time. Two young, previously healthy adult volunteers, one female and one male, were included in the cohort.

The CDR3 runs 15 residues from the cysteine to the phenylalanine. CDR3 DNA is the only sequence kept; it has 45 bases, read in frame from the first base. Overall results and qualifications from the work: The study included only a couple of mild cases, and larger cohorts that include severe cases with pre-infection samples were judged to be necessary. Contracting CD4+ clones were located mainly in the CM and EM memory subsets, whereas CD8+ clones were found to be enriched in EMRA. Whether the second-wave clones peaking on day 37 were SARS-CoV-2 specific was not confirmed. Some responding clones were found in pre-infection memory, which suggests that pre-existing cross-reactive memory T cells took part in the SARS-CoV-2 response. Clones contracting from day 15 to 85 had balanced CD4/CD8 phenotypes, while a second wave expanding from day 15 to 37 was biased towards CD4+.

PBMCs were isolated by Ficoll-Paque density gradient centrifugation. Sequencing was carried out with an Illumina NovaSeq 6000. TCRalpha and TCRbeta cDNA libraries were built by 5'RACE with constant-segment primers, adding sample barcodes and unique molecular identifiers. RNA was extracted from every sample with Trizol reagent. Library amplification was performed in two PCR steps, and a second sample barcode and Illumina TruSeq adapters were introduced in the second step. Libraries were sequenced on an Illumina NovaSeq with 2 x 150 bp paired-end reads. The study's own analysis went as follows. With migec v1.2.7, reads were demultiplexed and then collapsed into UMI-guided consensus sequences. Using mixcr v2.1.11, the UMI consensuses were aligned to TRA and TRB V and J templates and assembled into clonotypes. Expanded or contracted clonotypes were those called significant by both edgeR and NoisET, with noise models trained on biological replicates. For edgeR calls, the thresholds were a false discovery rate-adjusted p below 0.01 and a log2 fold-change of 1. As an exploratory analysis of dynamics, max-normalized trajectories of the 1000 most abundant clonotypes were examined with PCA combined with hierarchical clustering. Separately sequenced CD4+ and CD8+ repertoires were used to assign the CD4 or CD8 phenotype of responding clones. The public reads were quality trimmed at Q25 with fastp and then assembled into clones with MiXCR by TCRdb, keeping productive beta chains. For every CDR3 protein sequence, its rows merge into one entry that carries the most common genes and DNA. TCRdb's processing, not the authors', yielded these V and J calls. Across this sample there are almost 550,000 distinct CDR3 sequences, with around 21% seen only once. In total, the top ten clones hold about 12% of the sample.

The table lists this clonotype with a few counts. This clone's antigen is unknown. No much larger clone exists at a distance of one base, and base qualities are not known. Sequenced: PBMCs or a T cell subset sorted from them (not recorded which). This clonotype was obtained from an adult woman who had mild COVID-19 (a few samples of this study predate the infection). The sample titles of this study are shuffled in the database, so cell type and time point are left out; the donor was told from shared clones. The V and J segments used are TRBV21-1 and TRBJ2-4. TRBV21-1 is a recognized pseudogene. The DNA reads TGTGCCAGCACTAGCGCTAAACTAGCCAAAAACATTCAGTACTTC. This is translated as CASTSAKLAKNIQYF.